This entry lists 31 T cell receptor beta chains sequenced from one sample in a study of T cell responses to AZD1222 COVID-19 vaccine. Here immunoSEQ multiplex PCR was the method, and the copy in TCRdb shows in-frame clones only, minus some. The sample lists approximately 97,000 clones, 86% occurring once. The sample in question was peripheral blood, obtained on day 0 of AZD1222 vaccination. These receptors were obtained from an adult in good health.

The gene calls are TRBV23-1 and TRBJ1-4, with a weak D call TRBD1 (6 bases). TRBV23-1 is an ORF, and what it does is uncertain. The CDR3 consists of 16 residues. Trimming pared 4 bases from V and 1 base from J, leaving 13 bases between. CDR3 residues: CASSPRQARTNEKLFF. As DNA, the CDR3 is TGCGCCAGCAGTCCCCGACAGGCGAGAACTAATGAAAAACTGTTTTTT.

This chain's CDR3 is CASSPGLAGLNEQFF. CDR3 DNA: TGTGCCAGCAGTCCGGGACTAGCGGGTCTCAATGAGCAGTTCTTC. The chain links TRBV5-4 to TRBJ2-1, with TRBD2 matching 12 bases. CDR3 length equals 15 residues. Losses at the gene ends were 5 bases for V and 6 bases for J; bases not matched to a gene: 6. Germline CDR1 SGHNT, CDR2 YYREEE (reference sequence).

The chain employs TRBV7-2 and TRBJ2-7; 7 bases agree with TRBD2. V was clipped by 3 bases and J by 5 bases; unmatched bases: 10. Germline CDR1 is SGHTA and CDR2 is FQGNSA. The CDR3 loop spans 15 amino acids. The chain's CDR3 is CASSFGTTVKDEQYF. CDR3 bases: TGTGCCAGCAGCTTCGGGACTACGGTTAAGGACGAGCAGTACTTC.

The chain combines TRBV5-1 with TRBJ2-7; D may correspond to TRBD1 or TRBD2 (5 bases each). The germline CDR1 and CDR2 sequences are SGHRS and YFSETQ. The CDR3 sequence is 16 residues long. V lost 0 bases to trimming and J lost 0 bases, with 13 bases between them. The CDR3 protein is CASSLGQGVLSYEQYF. The CDR3, as DNA: TGCGCCAGCAGCTTGGGGCAGGGAGTCCTCTCCTACGAGCAGTACTTC.

The V call is TRBV7-9, the J call TRBJ2-5, with D maybe TRBD1 (6 bases). The CDR3 has 15 amino acids. V lost 2 bases to trimming and J lost 4 bases, with 14 bases between them. From germline, CDR1 is SEHNR and CDR2 FQNEAQ (reference sequence). The CDR3 here is CASSLISRGVETQYF. Written as DNA, the CDR3 is TGTGCCAGCAGCTTAATTTCCAGGGGAGTAGAGACCCAGTACTTC.

The chain links TRBV11-2 to TRBJ1-1, with a weak D call TRBD1 (5 bases). This CDR3 spans 14 amino acids. The germline V gene has CDR1 SGHAT and CDR2 FQNNGV. Trimming removed 7 bases from V and 1 base from J, with 13 bases in between. CDR3 residues: CASTFFQGNTEAFF. The CDR3 DNA is TGTGCCAGCACCTTTTTTCAGGGGAACACTGAAGCTTTCTTT.

V and J are TRBV2 and TRBJ2-5; D unclear. Germline CDR1 is SNHLY and CDR2 is FYNNEI. V was shortened by 5 bases and J by 7 bases, with 17 bases between the two germline ends. This CDR3 region has 14 residues. The CDR3 is CASSLYVPRGTQYF. In nucleotides, the CDR3 is TGTGCCAGCAGTCTGTATGTACCTCGCGGGACCCAGTACTTC.

This clone was picked up a small number of times. The chain employs TRBV15 and TRBJ1-1; 12 nucleotides align to TRBD1. The CDR3 has 15 residues. Germline values: CDR1 LNHNV, CDR2 YYDKDF (reference sequence). After removal of 3 bases from V and 4 bases from J, the junction contained 3 bases not matched to a gene. This CDR3 is CATSRGQGATTEAFF. The CDR3 nucleotides read TGTGCCACCAGCAGGGGACAGGGGGCGACCACTGAAGCTTTCTTT.

The chain recombines TRBV4-3 with TRBJ1-2; maybe TRBD1 (6 bases). In germline, CDR1 is LGHNA, CDR2 YSLEER. V was shortened by 0 bases and J by 2 bases, with 10 bases between the two germline ends. The CDR3 extends over 15 amino acids. The CDR3 DNA reads as TGCGCCAGCAGCCAAGATTTAGGGGGGAACTATGGCTACACCTTC. Amino acid sequence: CASSQDLGGNYGYTF.

V is TRBV7-2 and J is TRBJ2-7; 7 bases align to TRBD1. Germline CDR1 is SGHTA and CDR2 is FQGNSA. Losses at the gene ends were 2 bases for V and 2 bases for J; bases not matched to a gene: 3. The CDR3 extends over 14 amino acids. CDR3 nucleotides: TGTGCCAGCAGCTTATACAGGGGACCCTACGAGCAGTACTTC. Amino acid sequence: CASSLYRGPYEQYF.

This clone was picked up a small number of times. This rearrangement joins TRBV7-2 to TRBJ1-5; D is possibly TRBD1 (6 bases). Germline CDR1 is SGHTA and CDR2 is FQGNSA. Trimming removed 1 base at V and 7 bases at J, with 14 bases between. CDR3 length equals 15 residues. For the CDR3, the DNA is TGTGCCAGCAGCTTAGGAAACAGGGAGGAACAGCCCCAGCATTTT. Its translation: CASSLGNREEQPQHF.

V and J are TRBV5-8 and TRBJ2-7; TRBD1 agrees at 8 bases. V gave up 0 bases and J gave up 3 bases; unmatched junction bases: 5. From germline, CDR1 is SGHTS and CDR2 YDEGEE. The CDR3 extends over 15 amino acids. CDR3 coding DNA: TGTGCCAGCAGCTTGGTGGGGACAGGCAACTACGAGCAGTACTTC. Translation gives CASSLVGTGNYEQYF.

The chain carries TRBV3-1 (or the pseudogene TRBV3-2) and TRBJ2-4; D may be TRBD2 (5 bases). The CDR3 covers 14 residues. Trimming shortened V by 9 bases and J by 5 bases, and 17 bases separated the two germline ends. Germline V gives CDR1 LGHDT, CDR2 YNNKEL (reference sequence). In nucleotides, the CDR3 is TGTGCCAGTCAGGACCTAGCCGGCGAAAACATTCAGTACTTC. It codes for CASQDLAGENIQYF.

V usage is TRBV5-4 and J usage is TRBJ1-2; D remains ambiguous. Deletions cut 0 bases from V and 4 bases from J, with 10 bases between. Germline assignment: CDR1 SGHNT and CDR2 YYREEE (reference sequence). This CDR3 comprises 14 residues. CDR3 DNA: TGTGCCAGCAGCTTGGCCAGAAGGAGCTATGGCTACACCTTC. This encodes CASSLARRSYGYTF.

The genes are TRBV3-1 (or the pseudogene TRBV3-2) and TRBJ2-7; 8 bases line up with TRBD1. The CDR3 has 14 amino acids. CDR1 is LGHDT and CDR2 is YNNKEL in the germline V gene (reference sequence). The V and J ends lost 4 bases and 4 bases, in that order; junction bases with no gene match: 6. The CDR3 sequence is CASSRLDRDYEQYF. The DNA of the CDR3 is TGTGCCAGCAGCCGACTGGACAGGGATTACGAGCAGTACTTC.

In its sample, this clone was seen a few times. This chain links TRBV11-1 with TRBJ2-3, with no clear D. Trimming removed 2 bases from V and 4 bases from J, with 10 bases in between. Germline CDR1 and CDR2: SGHAT and FQDESV (reference sequence). The CDR3 consists of 14 residues. CDR3 nucleotide sequence: TGTGCCAGCAGCTTATTACGGGTCCCAGATACGCAGTATTTT. Translated: CASSLLRVPDTQYF.

The V call is TRBV6-2 or TRBV6-3, the J call TRBJ1-5, with unresolved D. This CDR3 has 11 residues. The germline V gene has CDR1 MNHEY and CDR2 SVGEGT. V lost 4 bases and J 7 bases, leaving 5 bases between the germline ends. The CDR3 coding sequence is TGTGCCAGCAGTTTAGGACAGCCCCAGCATTTT. Residues: CASSLGQPQHF.

The chain joins TRBV7-3 to TRBJ2-1; 7 bases are shared with TRBD2. CDR1 and CDR2 from the germline V gene are SGHTA and FQGTGA. This CDR3 spans 16 amino acids. V shed 4 bases, J shed 3 bases, and the junction held 9 bases outside the gene matches. For the CDR3, the DNA is TGTGCCAGCAGCTCGCTGCGGGCGGGAGACTACAATGAGCAGTTCTTC. Its protein is CASSSLRAGDYNEQFF.

V and J are TRBV28 and TRBJ1-6; D unclear. The CDR3 sequence is 17 residues long. Deletions cut 6 bases from V and 0 bases from J, with 15 bases between. CDR1 and CDR2 (germline): MDHEN, SYDVKM. For the CDR3, the DNA is TGTGCCAGCAGACCTGTTGGCGGTAGCTCCTATAATTCACCCCTCCACTTT. Encoded protein: CASRPVGGSSYNSPLHF.

The rearrangement links TRBV24-1 to TRBJ2-2; D call uncertain. The V end lost 3 bases, the J end lost 9 bases, and 7 bases lay between the germline ends. Germline-derived CDR1 and CDR2 are KGHDR and SFDVKD. CDR3 length: 12 amino acids. The CDR3: CATSDPARELFF. DNA of the CDR3: TGTGCCACCAGTGATCCGGCCCGGGAGCTGTTTTTT.

This rearrangement joins TRBV19 to TRBJ1-5, with D unresolved. The germline CDR1 and CDR2 sequences are LNHDA and SQIVND (reference sequence). Trimming pared 1 base from V and 4 bases from J, leaving 11 bases between. The CDR3 length is 15 residues. CDR3 loop: CASSIGSNRNQPQHF. CDR3 sequence (DNA): TGTGCCAGTAGTATAGGGAGCAACCGTAATCAGCCCCAGCATTTT.

J is TRBJ1-1 and V is TRBV6-5; D is perhaps TRBD1 (5 bases). The CDR3 consists of 14 residues. Germline V CDR1 and CDR2: MNHEY, SVGAGI. V was clipped by 8 bases and J by 0 bases, with 13 bases between them. The CDR3 loop reads CASEQTDLNTEAFF. The CDR3 nucleotides are TGTGCCAGCGAGCAGACAGACCTGAACACTGAAGCTTTCTTT.

The gene calls are TRBV5-4 and TRBJ2-1; D might be TRBD1 (8 bases). Germline V CDR1 and CDR2: SGHNT, YYREEE (reference sequence). Between the trimmed V and J ends, which lost 4 bases and 5 bases, there was a span of 16 bases. This CDR3 has 15 residues. The CDR3 here is CASSGGGTGHNEQFF. DNA of the CDR3: TGTGCCAGCAGCGGGGGGGGGACAGGCCACAATGAGCAGTTCTTC.

This chain joins TRBV19 and TRBJ1-2; D call uncertain. The CDR3 runs 15 residues. CDR1 and CDR2 (germline): LNHDA, SQIVND (reference sequence). V was cut by 1 base and J by 6 bases, with 15 bases left in between. This chain's CDR3 is CASSIGTRNIHGYTF. The CDR3 DNA reads TGTGCCAGTAGTATAGGCACCCGGAATATCCATGGCTACACCTTC.

The V call is TRBV20-1, the J call TRBJ2-3, with D uncertain. Germline V gene lookup returns CDR1 DFQATT and CDR2 SNEGSKA (reference sequence). The CDR3 has 10 amino acids. V dropped 6 bases and J dropped 3 bases, with 4 bases sitting between them. The CDR3 DNA reads TGCAGTGCCCGAACAGATACGCAGTATTTT. It codes for CSARTDTQYF.

The rearrangement joins TRBV11-1 to TRBJ2-5, with 8 bases aligning to TRBD1. CDR1 and CDR2 from the germline V gene are SGHAT and FQDESV (reference sequence). The CDR3 loop spans 14 amino acids. Trimming at V came to 5 bases and at J to 3 bases, leaving 5 bases not matched to a gene. The CDR3 coding sequence is TGTGCCAGCAGCCCAAGGACAGGGAAAGAGACCCAGTACTTC. It translates to CASSPRTGKETQYF.

The chain has TRBV28 and TRBJ1-5, with 12 bases matching TRBD1. The CDR3 loop spans 17 amino acids. V lost 5 bases, J lost 6 bases, and 11 bases stayed unmatched. Germline CDR1 MDHEN, CDR2 SYDVKM. CDR3 region: CASSGGQGARVVQPQHF. The DNA of the CDR3 is TGTGCCAGCAGTGGGGGACAGGGGGCGCGGGTGGTTCAGCCCCAGCATTTT.

V is TRBV5-4 and J is TRBJ2-7; no reliable D call. CDR3 size: 12 residues. Trimming shortened V by 1 base and J by 4 bases, and 6 bases separated the two germline ends. Germline V gene lookup returns CDR1 SGHNT and CDR2 YYREEE (reference sequence). The DNA of the CDR3 is TGTGCCAGCAGCTTGTCCGGGTACGAGCAGTACTTC. Encoded protein: CASSLSGYEQYF.

This rearrangement joins TRBV25-1 to TRBJ1-1; the D gene is possibly TRBD1 (5 bases). In germline, CDR1 is MGHDK, CDR2 SYGVNS. This CDR3 is built from 12 residues. The ends were cut back, 0 bases at V and 11 bases at J, with 10 bases in the middle. This chain's CDR3 is CASSEYFSGAFF. CDR3 nucleotides: TGTGCCAGCAGTGAATACTTCTCAGGGGCTTTCTTT.

Worth noting for this clone: Other DNA sequences from this sample encode an identical CDR3 as well. V usage is TRBV28 and J usage is TRBJ1-6, with D uncertain. Germline V gives CDR1 MDHEN, CDR2 SYDVKM. Trimming pared 4 bases from V and 10 bases from J, leaving 8 bases between. This CDR3 spans 12 amino acids. In nucleotides, the CDR3 is TGTGCCAGCAGTTCCTCGGGGTCACCCCTCCACTTT. The encoded protein is CASSSSGSPLHF.

The gene calls are TRBV6-6 and TRBJ1-2; maybe TRBD1 (5 bases). Trimming took 6 bases from V and 2 from J, leaving 16 bases between them. This CDR3 spans 15 amino acids. In germline, CDR1 is MNHNY, CDR2 SVGAGI (reference sequence). The CDR3 DNA is TGTGCCAGCAGCAGGGACGTCAAACCAAACTATGGCTACACCTTC. Translating it yields CASSRDVKPNYGYTF.